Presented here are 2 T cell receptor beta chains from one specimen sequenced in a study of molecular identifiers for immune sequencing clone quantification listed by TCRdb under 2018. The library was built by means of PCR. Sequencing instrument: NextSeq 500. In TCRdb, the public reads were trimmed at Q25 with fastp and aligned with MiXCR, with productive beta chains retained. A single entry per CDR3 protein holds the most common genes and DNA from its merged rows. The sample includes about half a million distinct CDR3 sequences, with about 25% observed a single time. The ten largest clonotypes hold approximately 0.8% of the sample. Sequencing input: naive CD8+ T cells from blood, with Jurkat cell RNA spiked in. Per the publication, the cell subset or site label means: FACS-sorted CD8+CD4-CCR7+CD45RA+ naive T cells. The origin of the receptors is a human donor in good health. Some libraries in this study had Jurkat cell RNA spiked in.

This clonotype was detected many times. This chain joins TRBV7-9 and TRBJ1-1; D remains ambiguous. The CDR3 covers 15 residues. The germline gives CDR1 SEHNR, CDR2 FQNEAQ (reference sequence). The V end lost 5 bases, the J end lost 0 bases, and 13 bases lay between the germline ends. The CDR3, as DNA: TGTGCCAGCAGCCGGGAGGCCGACATGAACACTGAAGCTTTCTTT. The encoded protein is CASSREADMNTEAFF.

CDR3 sequence (DNA): TGTGCCAGCAGAGTTCCGAACACCGGGGAGCTGTTTTTT. Its translation is CASRVPNTGELFF. The chain carries TRBV11-2 and TRBJ2-2; no clear D. Trimming pared 6 bases from V and 0 bases from J, leaving 5 bases between. Germline V gene lookup returns CDR1 SGHAT and CDR2 FQNNGV. The CDR3 totals 13 residues.